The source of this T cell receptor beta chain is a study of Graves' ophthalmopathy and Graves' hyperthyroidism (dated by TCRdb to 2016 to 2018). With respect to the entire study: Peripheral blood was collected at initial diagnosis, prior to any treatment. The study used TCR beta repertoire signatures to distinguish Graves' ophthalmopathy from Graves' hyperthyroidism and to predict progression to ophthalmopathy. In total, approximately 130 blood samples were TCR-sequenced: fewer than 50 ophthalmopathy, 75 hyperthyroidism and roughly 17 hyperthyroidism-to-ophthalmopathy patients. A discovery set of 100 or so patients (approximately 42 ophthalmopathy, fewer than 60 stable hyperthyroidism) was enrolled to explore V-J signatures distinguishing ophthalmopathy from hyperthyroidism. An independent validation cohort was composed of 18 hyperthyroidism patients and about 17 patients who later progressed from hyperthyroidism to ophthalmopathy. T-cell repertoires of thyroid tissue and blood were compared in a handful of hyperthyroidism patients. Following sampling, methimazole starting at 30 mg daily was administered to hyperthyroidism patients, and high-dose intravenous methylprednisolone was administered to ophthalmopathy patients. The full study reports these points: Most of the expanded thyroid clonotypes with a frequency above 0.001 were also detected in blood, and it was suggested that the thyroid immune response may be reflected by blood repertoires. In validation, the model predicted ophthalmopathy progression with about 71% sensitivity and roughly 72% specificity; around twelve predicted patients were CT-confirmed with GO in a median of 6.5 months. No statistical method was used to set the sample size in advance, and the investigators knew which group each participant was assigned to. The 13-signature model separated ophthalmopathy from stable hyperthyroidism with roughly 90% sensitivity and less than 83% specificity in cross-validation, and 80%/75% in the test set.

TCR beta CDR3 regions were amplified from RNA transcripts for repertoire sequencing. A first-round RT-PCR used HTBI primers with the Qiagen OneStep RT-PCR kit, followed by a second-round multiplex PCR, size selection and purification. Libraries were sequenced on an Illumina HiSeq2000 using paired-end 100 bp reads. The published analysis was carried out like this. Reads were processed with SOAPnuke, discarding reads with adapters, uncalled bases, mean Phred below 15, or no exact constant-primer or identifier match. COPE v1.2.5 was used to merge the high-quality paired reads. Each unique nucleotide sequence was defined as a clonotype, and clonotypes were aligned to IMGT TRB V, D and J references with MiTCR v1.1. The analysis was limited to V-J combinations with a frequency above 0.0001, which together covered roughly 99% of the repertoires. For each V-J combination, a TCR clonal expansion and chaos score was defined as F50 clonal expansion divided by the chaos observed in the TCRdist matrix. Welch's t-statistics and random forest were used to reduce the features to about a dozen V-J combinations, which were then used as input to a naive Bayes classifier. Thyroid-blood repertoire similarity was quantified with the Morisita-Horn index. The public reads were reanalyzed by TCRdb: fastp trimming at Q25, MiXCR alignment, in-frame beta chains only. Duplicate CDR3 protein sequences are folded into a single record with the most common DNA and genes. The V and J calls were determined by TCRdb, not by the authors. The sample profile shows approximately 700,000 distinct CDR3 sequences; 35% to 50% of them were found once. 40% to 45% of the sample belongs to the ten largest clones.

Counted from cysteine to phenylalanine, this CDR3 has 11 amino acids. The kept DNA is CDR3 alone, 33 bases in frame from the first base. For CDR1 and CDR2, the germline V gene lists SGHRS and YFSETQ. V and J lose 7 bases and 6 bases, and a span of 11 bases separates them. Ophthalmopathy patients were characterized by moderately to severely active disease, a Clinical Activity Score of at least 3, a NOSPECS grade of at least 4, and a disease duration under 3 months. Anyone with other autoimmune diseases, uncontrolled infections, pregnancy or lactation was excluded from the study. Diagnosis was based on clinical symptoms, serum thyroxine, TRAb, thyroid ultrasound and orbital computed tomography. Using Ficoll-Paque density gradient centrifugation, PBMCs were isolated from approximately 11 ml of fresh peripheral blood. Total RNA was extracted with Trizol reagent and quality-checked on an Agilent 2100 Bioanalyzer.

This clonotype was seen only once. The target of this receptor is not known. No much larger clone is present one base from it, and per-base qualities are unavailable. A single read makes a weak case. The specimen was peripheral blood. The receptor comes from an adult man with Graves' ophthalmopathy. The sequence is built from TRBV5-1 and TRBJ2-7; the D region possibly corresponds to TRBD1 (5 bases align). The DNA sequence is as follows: TGCGCCAGCCAGGGAAGGGTCGAGCAGTACTTC. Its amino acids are CASQGRVEQYF. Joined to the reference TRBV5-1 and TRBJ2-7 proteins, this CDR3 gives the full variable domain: KAGVTQTPRYLIKTRGQQVTLSCSPISGHRSVSWYQQTPGQGLQFLFEYFSETQRNKGNFPGRFSGRQFSNSRSEMNVSTLELGDSALYLCASQGRVEQYFGPGTRLTVT.